This TCR beta chain appears in the sequencing data of a study of cytomegalovirus exposure and HLA in healthy donors (dated by TCRdb to 2015 to 2018). For the wider study: The 670 or so repertoires of the first cohort and the 120 validation repertoires were produced on the same platform, according to a later analysis. The study aimed to test whether cataloging public T cell receptors could reveal signatures of past pathogen exposure. Besides the first cohort of some 670 subjects, a separate validation cohort made up of 120 different subjects was used. The study combined high-throughput TCR immunosequencing, statistical association of individual TCRs with disease status, and machine learning to predict cytomegalovirus infection status.

Separate from the roughly 650-subject first cohort, the validation cohort of roughly 120 subjects was the group to which the donors belonged. Broad study findings and their caveats: The authors suggested that the approach could potentially be generalized to other disease states and immunological phenotypes. Most TCR sequences were observed very rarely across donors, whereas some public TCRs were present in many individuals. The study listed 150 to 200 TCR beta chains as associated with cytomegalovirus. In vitro tests confirmed that a few of the cytomegalovirus-associated TCR beta chains recognize cytomegalovirus antigens. Subsequent analysis determined that TCRs grouped into clusters in the first cohort also showed a tendency toward co-occurrence across the 120 validation repertoires, and 90% to 95% of cluster scores exceeded 0. All 110 or so repertoires were used to score co-occurrence in the validation cohort in a later analysis, because that analysis had no HLA typing for the cohort. In both the original and validation cohorts, the classifier was reported to diagnose cytomegalovirus status with high specificity and sensitivity.

As regards this clone: Its recognized antigen is unknown. No much larger clonotype is one base removed from it; base qualities were not supplied.

Libraries were constructed by the immunoSEQ multiplex PCR assay. The original methods were these. A statistical classification framework was built to diagnose cytomegalovirus status from the catalog of TCR beta chain sequences. What TCRdb holds here is the immuneACCESS table cut down to in-frame rearrangements. Part of the clones is not present; checked against another copy, under half of the missing clones reflect an unresolved V gene, and the others are unexplained. The V and J calls and clone size were taken over from that table, and D and trimming were inferred from the DNA. Counted in this sample were approximately 270,000 clones; over 75% of them appeared once. The ten largest clonotypes hold more than 10% of the sample. Including the terminal cysteine and phenylalanine, the CDR3 comprises 15 residues. Only CDR3 DNA remains: 45 bases, in frame from the first base. V is cut by 2 bases and J by 3 bases, and the space between the germline ends is 14 bases. The germline V gene sets CDR1 to SGHRS and CDR2 to YFSETQ.

This receptor was identified in a man aged 18 to 35 in good health and CMV-seropositive. The sequenced material came from PBMCs. The chain was built from TRBV5-1 and TRBJ1-2; TRBD1 is a possible D gene, resting on 5 matching bases. CDR3 protein: CASSLGAGIDYGYTF. Here is the DNA: TGCGCCAGCAGCTTAGGGGCAGGGATCGACTATGGCTACACCTTC.